This T cell receptor beta chain was sequenced during a study of regulatory T cells in long-lasting Graves disease. Findings of the study overall: Segments TRBV28, TRBJ1-2 and TRBJ2-5 showed preferential usage in persistent disease.

This CDR3 has 14 residues. The V and J ends lost 7 bases and 8 bases, in that order; junction bases with no gene match: 11. CDR1 is MDHEN and CDR2 is SYDVKM in the germline V gene. Time point reported: newly diagnosed GD, antithyroid drugs for less than 3 months. From PBMCs, RNA was extracted and then used to make the TCR library. A word on this clonotype: Its specificity is not known.

For TCR beta, libraries came from iRepertoire HTBI primers and Arm-PCR of CDR3 regions. MiXCR, applied by TCRdb to the multiplex PCR reads, yields one record per CDR3 protein. The sample lists fewer than 650,000 distinct CDR3 sequences, about 16% occurring once. This sample also belongs to another study, concerning T cells in Graves' hyperthyroidism and ophthalmopathy. In that study: Patients with uncontrolled infections, other autoimmune diseases, pregnancy or lactation were excluded. RT-PCR in the first round (using the HTBI primer set) targeted the TCR CDR3.

J is TRBJ1-2 and V is TRBV28, with TRBD1 identical over 9 bases. The source material was peripheral blood mononuclear cells (PBMCs), sampled at new diagnosis, from a patient treated with antithyroid drugs. This TCR was sampled from a man aged 18 to 29 with Graves disease. The CDR3 spells CASNYRGRLSGYTF. The CDR3 bases are TGTGCCAGCAACTACAGGGGGCGATTATCAGGCTACACCTTC.